The 18 T cell receptor beta chains listed next were all sequenced from one sample in a study of blood T cell repertoires in COVID-19. The table came from immunoSEQ multiplex PCR; TCRdb's copy has only in-frame clones and leaves some out. The sample yields 200,000 to 300,000 clones, 89% seen once. Sequencing input: PBMCs or T cells enriched from blood (not recorded which). The receptors shown here come from a woman in her twenties or thirties with acute COVID-19.

V gene TRBV6-1 combines with J gene TRBJ1-2; tentatively, D is TRBD1 (6 bases). Germline loops: CDR1 MNHNS, CDR2 SASEGT. CDR3 length: 16 residues. Trimming shortened V by 0 bases and J by 4 bases, and 15 bases separated the two germline ends. The CDR3 region is CASSEALVGASYGYTF. CDR3 coding DNA: TGTGCCAGCAGTGAAGCGCTTGTGGGGGCGAGCTATGGCTACACCTTC.

In DNA form, the CDR3 reads TGCAGCGTTGTAGGGGCCTATGGCTACACCTTC. Amino acid sequence: CSVVGAYGYTF. The V gene is TRBV29-1, the J gene TRBJ1-2; D may be TRBD1 (5 bases). V shed 4 bases and J shed 4 bases, with 7 bases lying between them. The CDR3 contains 11 residues. Germline CDR1 and CDR2: SQVTM and ANQGSEA.

In its sample, this clone was seen a few times. This chain links TRBV7-2 with TRBJ2-1; the D gene is possibly TRBD1 (6 bases). Trimming cost V 1 base and J 8 bases, with 12 bases left between them. The CDR3 sequence is 14 residues long. CDR1 is SGHTA and CDR2 is FQGNSA in the germline V gene. The CDR3 DNA follows: TGTGCCAGCAGCTTAGGGGGGCAGGTCTATGAGCAGTTCTTC. This translates into CASSLGGQVYEQFF.

This rearrangement joins TRBV5-1 to TRBJ1-4; 9 bases align to TRBD1. The CDR3 runs to 16 residues. Germline loops: CDR1 SGHRS, CDR2 YFSETQ. V shed 0 bases and J 7 bases; nucleotides not matched to a gene: 7. In nucleotides, the CDR3 is TGCGCCAGCAGCTTGGGGATACAGGGGGCGCGTGAAAAACTGTTTTTT. Residues: CASSLGIQGAREKLFF.

The chain couples TRBV3-1 (or the pseudogene TRBV3-2) to TRBJ1-2, with D possibly TRBD1 on 6 matching bases. The CDR3 is 14 residues long. The germline CDR1 and CDR2 sequences are LGHDT and YNNKEL (reference sequence). The V and J ends lost 2 bases and 8 bases respectively, with 15 bases between them. Here the CDR3 reads CASSQNRVGEGYTF. The CDR3 DNA sequence: TGTGCCAGCAGCCAAAACAGGGTCGGAGAAGGCTACACCTTC.

This clone was seen a single time. This chain connects TRBV2 to TRBJ2-7, with 9 bases fitting TRBD1. The ends lost 7 bases at V and 12 bases at J; junction bases unmatched: 13. This CDR3 has 13 amino acids. Germline lookup yields CDR1 SNHLY and CDR2 FYNNEI. The DNA of the CDR3 is TGTGCCAGCACCAGTCAGGGACAGGGTTTCGGGTACTTC. Its protein product is CASTSQGQGFGYF.

This chain connects TRBV28 to TRBJ2-1; 10 nucleotides agree with TRBD2. V was pared by 3 bases and J by 2 bases, with 4 bases of the junction left unmatched. CDR1 is MDHEN and CDR2 is SYDVKM in the germline V gene. The CDR3 is made up of 16 amino acids. In nucleotides, the CDR3 is TGTGCCAGCAGTTTCTTAAGCGGGGGGGCCTACAATGAGCAGTTCTTC. Its protein product is CASSFLSGGAYNEQFF.

CDR3 amino acids: CASSPFTSGGQETQYF. The CDR3 bases are TGCGCCAGCAGCCCATTTACTAGCGGGGGACAAGAGACCCAGTACTTC. The chain is built from TRBV5-1 and TRBJ2-5; 11 nucleotides match TRBD2. The CDR3 length is 16 residues. V was pared by 4 bases and J by 2 bases, with 7 bases of the junction left unmatched. Germline values: CDR1 SGHRS, CDR2 YFSETQ. Filled out from reference TRBV5-1 and TRBJ2-5, the complete variable domain reads KAGVTQTPRYLIKTRGQQVTLSCSPISGHRSVSWYQQTPGQGLQFLFEYFSETQRNKGNFPGRFSGRQFSNSRSEMNVSTLELGDSALYLCASSPFTSGGQETQYFGPGTRLLVL.

V is TRBV23-1 and J is TRBJ1-2, with 8 bases lining up with TRBD1. TRBV23-1 is labeled an ORF, and its function is uncertain. The CDR3 has 15 residues. With V trimmed by 4 bases and J by 6 bases, 10 bases remained unmatched. The CDR3: CASSRGPGQGNGYTF. In DNA form, the CDR3 reads TGCGCCAGCAGTCGAGGACCTGGACAGGGCAATGGCTACACCTTC.

This chain connects TRBV6-6 to TRBJ1-2; D not certain. Germline V gene sequence: CDR1 MNHNY, CDR2 SVGAGI (reference sequence). This CDR3 comprises 13 residues. The V end lost 7 bases, the J end lost 11 bases, and 20 bases lay between the germline ends. The chain's CDR3 is CASTRRFGPEYTF. The CDR3 bases are TGTGCCAGCACACGCCGCTTTGGGCCCGAGTACACCTTC.

The table lists this clone with a count of one. V usage is TRBV19 and J usage is TRBJ1-2; 10 nucleotides agree with TRBD1. J lost 4 bases, V lost 3 bases, and 5 bases had no gene match. The CDR3 length is 15 residues. The germline V gene encodes CDR1 LNHDA and CDR2 SQIVND (reference sequence). The CDR3 loop is CASSIKGQGLYGYTF. CDR3 nucleotide sequence: TGTGCCAGTAGTATCAAGGGACAGGGGCTCTATGGCTACACCTTC.

The V gene is TRBV4-3, the J gene TRBJ1-2; 11 bases align to TRBD1. Germline lookup yields CDR1 LGHNA and CDR2 YSLEER. This CDR3 is built from 17 residues. The ends lost 1 base at V and 2 bases at J; junction bases unmatched: 6. As DNA, the CDR3 is TGCGCCAGCAGCCAAGGACACCGGGACAGGGGGAACTATGGCTACACCTTC. Its protein product is CASSQGHRDRGNYGYTF.

J is TRBJ2-1 and V is TRBV28, with TRBD2 matching over 14 bases. This CDR3 contains 17 residues. Trimming removed 5 bases from V and 2 bases from J; junction bases left unmatched: 5. Per germline, CDR1 MDHEN and CDR2 SYDVKM. This CDR3 reads CASSVPGLAGAYNEQFF. In DNA, the CDR3 is TGTGCCAGCAGTGTCCCGGGACTAGCGGGGGCCTACAATGAGCAGTTCTTC.

There are a few counts of this clone. V gene TRBV7-2 combines with J gene TRBJ2-7, with TRBD2 matching 8 bases. V was clipped by 6 bases and J by 1 base; unmatched bases: 8. This CDR3 region has 15 residues. Germline V CDR1 and CDR2: SGHTA, FQGNSA. CDR3 in amino acids: CASSLNGGGSYEQYF. CDR3 bases: TGTGCCAGCAGTCTAAACGGGGGGGGTTCCTACGAGCAGTACTTC.

The chain combines TRBV7-9 with TRBJ1-4, with TRBD1 matching over 7 bases. The CDR3 consists of 15 residues. J lost 7 bases, V lost 2 bases, and 7 bases had no gene match. CDR1 is SEHNR, CDR2 FQNEAQ, per germline (reference sequence). The CDR3 here is CASSLITGVIEKLFF. As DNA, the CDR3 is TGTGCCAGCAGCTTAATAACAGGGGTGATTGAAAAACTGTTTTTT.

The chain employs TRBV19 and TRBJ2-1; 8 bases are shared with TRBD1. The V and J ends lost 0 bases and 7 bases, in that order; junction bases with no gene match: 5. Germline lookup yields CDR1 LNHDA and CDR2 SQIVND (reference sequence). The CDR3 sequence is 15 residues long. The DNA of the CDR3 is TGTGCCAGTAGTATAGATCCAGGGGGCCGAAATGAGCAGTTCTTC. The encoded protein is CASSIDPGGRNEQFF.

This clone was counted a single time. The chain employs TRBV5-1 and TRBJ2-1, with TRBD1 matching 8 bases. The CDR3 runs 15 residues. The germline V gene encodes CDR1 SGHRS and CDR2 YFSETQ. Trimming removed 0 bases from V and 7 bases from J; junction bases left unmatched: 6. This chain's CDR3 is CASSLGGTGSNEQFF. The DNA for the CDR3 is TGCGCCAGCAGCTTGGGGGGGACAGGTAGTAATGAGCAGTTCTTC.

The V gene is TRBV2, the J gene TRBJ1-4; maybe TRBD1 (5 bases). Germline CDR1 reads SNHLY; CDR2 reads FYNNEI. This CDR3 has 17 residues. V was shortened by 5 bases and J by 3 bases, with 19 bases between the two germline ends. The CDR3 DNA sequence: TGTGCCAGCAGTACTCCACCTGGGCAGGGATCTAATGAAAAACTGTTTTTT. As protein: CASSTPPGQGSNEKLFF.